This T cell receptor beta chain was observed in a study of blood T cells in healthy people across ages. Each donor had about 10 milliliters of peripheral blood drawn. Combining a sample-barcoded 5' primer with a J-beta primer mix, a second PCR ran for about 7 to 11 cycles. TCRdb itself ran the 5' RACE reads through MiXCR, one entry per CDR3 protein. The repertoire includes 1.5 million to 1.9 million distinct CDR3 sequences, under 55% of them detected once, and approximately 4% sits in the top ten. The CDR3 runs to 15 residues. Deletions cut 4 bases from V and 5 bases from J, with 19 bases between. Germline CDR1 DFQATT, CDR2 SNEGSKA (reference sequence).

This TCR came from a woman aged 18 to 35 in good health. This chain joins TRBV20-1 and TRBJ2-3; tentative D call: TRBD2 (5 bases). What was sequenced was blood. CDR3 nucleotide sequence: TGCAGTGCTAATCACCCCACTAGAGGTGGAGATACGCAGTATTTT. It is translated as CSANHPTRGGDTQYF.